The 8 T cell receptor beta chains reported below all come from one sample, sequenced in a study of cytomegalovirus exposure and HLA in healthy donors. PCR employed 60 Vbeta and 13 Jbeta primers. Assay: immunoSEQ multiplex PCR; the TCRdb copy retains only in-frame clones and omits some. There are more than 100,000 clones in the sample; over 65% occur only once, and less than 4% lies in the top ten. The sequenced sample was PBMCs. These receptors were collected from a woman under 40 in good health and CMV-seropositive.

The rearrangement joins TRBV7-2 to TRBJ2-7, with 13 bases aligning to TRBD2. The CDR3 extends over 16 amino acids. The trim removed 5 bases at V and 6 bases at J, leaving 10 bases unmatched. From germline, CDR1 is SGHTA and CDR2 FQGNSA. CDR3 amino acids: CASSTGRLAGGGEQYF. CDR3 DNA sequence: TGTGCCAGCAGCACCGGGCGACTAGCGGGGGGAGGCGAGCAGTACTTC.

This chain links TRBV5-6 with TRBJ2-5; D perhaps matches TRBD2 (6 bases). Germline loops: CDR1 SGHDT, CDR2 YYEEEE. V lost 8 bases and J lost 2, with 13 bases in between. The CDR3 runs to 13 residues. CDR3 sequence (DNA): TGTGCCAGTGCTTGGGGGGAGCAAGAGACCCAGTACTTC. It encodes CASAWGEQETQYF.

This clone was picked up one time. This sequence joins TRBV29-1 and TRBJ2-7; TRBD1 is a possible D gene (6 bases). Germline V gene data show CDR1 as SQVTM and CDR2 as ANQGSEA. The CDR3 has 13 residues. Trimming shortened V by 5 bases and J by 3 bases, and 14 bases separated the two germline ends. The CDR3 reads CSVTGQSDYEQYF. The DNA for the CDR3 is TGCAGCGTTACAGGGCAGTCGGACTACGAGCAGTACTTC.

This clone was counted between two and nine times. Written as DNA, the CDR3 is TGTGCCAGCGGGTTGCCCCAGTACTTC. Encoded protein: CASGLPQYF. This sequence joins TRBV19 and TRBJ2-5; D is unresolved. This CDR3 spans 9 amino acids. Deletions cut 9 bases from V and 9 bases from J, with 8 bases between. Germline assignment: CDR1 LNHDA and CDR2 SQIVND (reference sequence).

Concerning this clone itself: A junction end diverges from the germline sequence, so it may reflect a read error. The CDR3 DNA reads as TGTGCCAGCAGCCAAGATGAGGGTGCTCGGTGGGACTTC. Its protein product is CASSQDEGARWDF. V is TRBV4-2 and J is TRBJ1-2; unclear D gene. This CDR3 has 13 amino acids. The germline V gene encodes CDR1 LGHNA and CDR2 YNFKEQ.

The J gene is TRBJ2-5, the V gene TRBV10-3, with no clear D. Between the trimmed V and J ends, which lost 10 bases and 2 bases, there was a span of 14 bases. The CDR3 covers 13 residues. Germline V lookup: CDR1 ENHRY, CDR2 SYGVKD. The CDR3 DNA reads TGTGCCAGCACGACTGTCCCGCAAGAGACCCAGTACTTC. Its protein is CASTTVPQETQYF.

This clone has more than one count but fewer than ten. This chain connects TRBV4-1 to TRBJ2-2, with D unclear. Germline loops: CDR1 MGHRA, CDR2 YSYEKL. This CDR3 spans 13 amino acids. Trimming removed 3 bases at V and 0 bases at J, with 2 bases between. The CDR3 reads CASSHSNTGELFF. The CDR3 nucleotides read TGCGCCAGCAGCCACTCGAACACCGGGGAGCTGTTTTTT.

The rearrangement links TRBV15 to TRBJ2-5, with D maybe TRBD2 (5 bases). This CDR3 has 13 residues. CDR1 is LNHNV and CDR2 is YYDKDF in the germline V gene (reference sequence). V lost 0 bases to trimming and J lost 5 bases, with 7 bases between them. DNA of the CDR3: TGTGCCACCAGCAGAGATCCGGGGGAGACCCAGTACTTC. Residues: CATSRDPGETQYF.